These 28 T cell receptor beta chains share one sample of origin, sequenced in a study of regulatory T cells in long-lasting Graves disease. iRepertoire HTBI primers and Arm-PCR of CDR3 regions built TCR beta libraries. TCRdb called the multiplex PCR reads again in MiXCR, with one record for every CDR3 protein. This sample carries approximately 270,000 distinct CDR3 sequences, around 18% of them seen once, and the ten largest clones take 11% to 15%. Time point specified: newly diagnosed GD, antithyroid drugs for less than 3 months. Extracted PBMC RNA gave rise to the TCR library. These records were also assigned to another study, of T cells in Graves' hyperthyroidism and ophthalmopathy.

The starting material was peripheral blood mononuclear cells (PBMCs), obtained at new diagnosis, from a patient treated with antithyroid drugs. The receptors derive from a woman aged 25 to 39 with Graves disease.

At least ten counts were recorded for this clonotype. The chain joins TRBV9 to TRBJ2-1; 8 bases align to TRBD1. Unmatched junction bases numbered 5, after V lost 1 base and J lost 8 bases. Germline V gene sequence: CDR1 SGDLS, CDR2 YYNGEE. CDR3 length equals 14 residues. The CDR3 DNA sequence: TGTGCCAGCAGCGTAACGACAGGGGACCATGAGCAGTTCTTC. It specifies CASSVTTGDHEQFF.

This clonotype was seen more than once but under ten times. A far larger clone is one base from this, pointing to a likely read error. The chain couples TRBV2 to TRBJ2-1; a possible D gene is TRBD2 (6 bases). The germline V gene has CDR1 SNHLY and CDR2 FYNNEI. Trimming removed 1 base at V and 10 bases at J, with 17 bases between. This CDR3 contains 15 residues. DNA for the CDR3: TGTGCCAGCAGTGAAGAGGGACTGAAAGCCTACGAGCAGTTCTTC. Amino acids: CASSEEGLKAYEQFF.

Ten or more counts support this clonotype. The chain recombines TRBV3-1 with TRBJ1-2; tentatively, D is TRBD1 (5 bases). The V end lost 2 bases, the J end lost 5 bases, and 21 bases lay between the germline ends. The V gene's germline CDR1 is LGHDT and CDR2 YNNKEL (reference sequence). The CDR3 sequence is 17 residues long. This CDR3 is CASSQRSRAVQVYGYTF. Here the CDR3 DNA reads TGTGCCAGCAGCCAACGTAGTAGGGCAGTACAGGTGTATGGCTACACCTTC.

The CDR3 nucleotides read TGCAGCGCCCAGAAGGACAGGCTCTACGAGCAGTACTTC. It specifies CSAQKDRLYEQYF. The chain recombines TRBV29-1 with TRBJ2-7, with TRBD1 matching 7 bases. V trimming: 7 bases; J trimming: 3 bases; junction bases outside the gene matches: 9. The CDR3 is 13 residues long. CDR1 SQVTM and CDR2 ANQGSEA come from the germline V gene.

The gene calls are TRBV18 and TRBJ2-7; weak D call: TRBD1 (6 bases). The germline V and J ends were trimmed by 3 bases and 5 bases, with 11 bases remaining between them. Germline CDR1 reads KGHSH; CDR2 reads LQKENI. The CDR3 consists of 13 residues. The CDR3 nucleotides are TGTGCCAGCTCACCCACAGGGCCCGACGAGCAGTACTTC. It encodes CASSPTGPDEQYF.

A note on this clonotype: With a far larger clone one base away, a read error is the likely cause. This chain links TRBV12-3 or TRBV12-4 with TRBJ2-3, with a tentative D call TRBD1 (6 bases). The J call may be faulty, since TRBJ2-1 better matches the DNA end. The CDR3 is 14 residues long. DNA for the CDR3: TGTGCCAGCAGTTTCTCGGACAGCCGAATAGGGCAGTTCTTC. It codes for CASSFSDSRIGQFF.

This clonotype was detected ten times or more. An end of the junction differs from the germline gene, which may be a read error. The gene calls are TRBV5-1 and TRBJ1-1; D perhaps matches TRBD1 (5 bases). The CDR3 totals 12 residues. Germline V gene lookup returns CDR1 SGHRS and CDR2 YFSETQ. As DNA, the CDR3 is TGTGCCAGCAGGGACGGACACACTGAAGCTTTCTTT. Its protein product is CASRDGHTEAFF.

This clonotype was detected many times. Compared with germline, one end of the junction differs, possibly owing to a read error. The chain carries TRBV3-1 and TRBJ1-2; a weak D match, TRBD1 (5 bases). CDR3 length: 12 amino acids. Per the germline V gene, CDR1 is LGHDT and CDR2 is YNNKEL (reference sequence). The DNA for the CDR3 is TGTGCCAGCACCCAAGAGGGGTATGGCTACACCTTC. This encodes CASTQEGYGYTF.

CDR3 protein: CASGLAGGEKLFF. DNA for the CDR3: TGTGCCAGCGGCCTCGCTGGGGGGGAAAAACTGTTTTTT. The chain combines TRBV19 with TRBJ1-4; D possibly corresponds to TRBD1 (5 bases). The germline V gene has CDR1 LNHDA and CDR2 SQIVND (reference sequence). The CDR3 contains 13 residues. Trimming took 9 bases from V and 8 from J, leaving 16 bases between them.

Ten or more counts support this clonotype. The V call is TRBV4-1, the J call TRBJ2-2, with D tentatively TRBD1 (7 bases). The V and J ends lost 3 bases and 6 bases respectively, with 23 bases between them. Germline-derived CDR1 and CDR2 are MGHRA and YSYEKL. The CDR3 contains 18 residues. The CDR3 loop is CASSQGSGAGGLAGELFF. The CDR3 nucleotides read TGCGCCAGCAGCCAGGGCTCGGGGGCAGGGGGTCTGGCCGGGGAGCTGTTTTTT.

V is TRBV7-3 and J is TRBJ2-1; 7 bases line up with TRBD1. The CDR3 covers 13 residues. With V trimmed by 4 bases and J by 7 bases, 4 bases remained unmatched. CDR1 and CDR2 (germline): SGHTA, FQGTGA. The CDR3 nucleotides are TGTGCCAGCAGCTATGACAGGGAGAATGAGCAGTTCTTC. It specifies CASSYDRENEQFF. Complete variable domain (other parts from reference TRBV7-3 and TRBJ2-1): GAGVSQTPSNKVTEKGKYVELRCDPISGHTALYWYRQSLGQGPEFLIYFQGTGAADDSGLPNDRFFAVRPEGSVSTLKIQRTERGDSAVYLCASSYDRENEQFFGPGTRLTVL.

This clonotype was recorded at least ten times. The rearrangement uses TRBV18 and TRBJ2-5; D is ambiguous. Germline V CDR1 and CDR2: KGHSH, LQKENI. CDR3 length: 14 residues. V lost 0 bases and J 1 base, leaving 6 bases between the germline ends. CDR3 residues: CASSPPAVQETQYF. The CDR3 bases are TGTGCCAGCTCACCACCTGCGGTCCAAGAGACCCAGTACTTC.

On this clonotype itself: The junction departs from germline at one end; a sequencing error may be responsible. V is TRBV29-1 and J is TRBJ1-4; weak D call: TRBD1 (6 bases). Germline values: CDR1 SQVTM, CDR2 ANQGSEA. The CDR3 totals 13 residues. CDR3 DNA: TGCAGCGTTGTGGGGGCGAACGGTGAAAGACTGTTTTTT. It is translated as CSVVGANGERLFF.

This clonotype has more than one count but fewer than ten. V and J are TRBV24-1 and TRBJ2-3; D uncertain. Looked up from germline, CDR1 is KGHDR and CDR2 is SFDVKD. CDR3 length equals 13 residues. Between the trimmed V and J ends, which lost 4 bases and 6 bases, there was a span of 10 bases. For the CDR3, the DNA is TGTGCCACCAGTGACCCTCTGAGGGATACGCAGTATTTT. Translation gives CATSDPLRDTQYF.

The CDR3 DNA reads TGCGCCAGCAGCCCCGGGCCAATCACCGCCGGGGAGCTGTTTTTT. This encodes CASSPGPITAGELFF. The V call is TRBV5-1, the J call TRBJ2-2; unclear D gene. The CDR3 runs 15 residues. Per the germline V gene, CDR1 is SGHRS and CDR2 is YFSETQ. Trimming stripped 4 bases from V and 6 bases from J, with 16 bases between.

A single count supports this clonotype. A much larger clone lies one base from this, so it may be a read error. V is TRBV6-1 and J is TRBJ2-3; the match to TRBD2 covers 8 bases. Germline V gene sequence: CDR1 MNHNS, CDR2 SASEGT. The CDR3 contains 16 residues. The CDR3 sequence is CASSSHSGGATDTRYF. CDR3 sequence (DNA): TGTGCCAGCAGCAGCCATTCCGGGGGGGCGACAGATACGCGGTATTTT.

Ten or more counts support this clonotype. This chain connects TRBV19 to TRBJ1-4; 7 nucleotides line up with TRBD1. CDR1 and CDR2 from the germline V gene are LNHDA and SQIVND (reference sequence). Germline trimming cut 5 bases from V and 7 bases from J; bases unmatched to any gene: 10. The CDR3 consists of 15 residues. The CDR3 coding sequence is TGTGCCAGTAGTCCACAGACAGGGCGGGGTGAAAAACTGTTTTTT. This codes for CASSPQTGRGEKLFF.

The sample holds many counts of this clonotype. V is TRBV12-3 or TRBV12-4 and J is TRBJ2-3; possible D gene TRBD1, 6 bases. V was cut by 6 bases and J by 2 bases, with 18 bases left in between. The CDR3 sequence is 16 residues long. The CDR3 region has the DNA TGTGCCAGCAGCAACGTTAAAGGACAGTACACAGATACGCAGTATTTT. It translates to CASSNVKGQYTDTQYF.

This clonotype occurred many times. The chain uses TRBV5-1 and TRBJ2-1, with D possibly matching TRBD1 (5 bases). The CDR3 spans 15 residues. The V gene's germline CDR1 is SGHRS and CDR2 YFSETQ. Trimming stripped 1 base from V and 8 bases from J, with 16 bases between. The chain's CDR3 is CASSLIVTASDEQFF. The DNA of the CDR3 is TGCGCCAGCAGCTTGATTGTGACAGCTTCCGATGAGCAGTTCTTC.

This clonotype has just a few counts. A much larger clone is a single base away; this may be a read error. Here the CDR3 reads CASSFRPGYGCTF. Here the CDR3 DNA reads TGTGCCAGCAGTTTTCGGCCAGGCTATGGCTGCACCTTC. The rearrangement links TRBV12-3 or TRBV12-4 to TRBJ1-2; D gene uncertain. The CDR3 is made up of 13 amino acids.

This clonotype was counted at least ten times. The chain joins TRBV2 to TRBJ1-1; D remains unclear. Germline CDR1 reads SNHLY; CDR2 reads FYNNEI. This CDR3 has 10 residues. V lost 8 bases and J 8 bases, leaving 9 bases between the germline ends. The CDR3 loop is CASGGGEAFF. CDR3 coding DNA: TGTGCCAGCGGTGGAGGAGAAGCTTTCTTT.

In its sample, this clonotype was seen many times. The chain's CDR3 is CSARARGTGGPFDYGYTF. The DNA for the CDR3 is TGCAGTGCTAGAGCGCGGGGGACAGGTGGACCTTTTGACTATGGCTACACCTTC. The chain is built from TRBV20-1 and TRBJ1-2, with 8 bases matching TRBD1. Germline trimming cut 1 base from V and 3 bases from J; bases unmatched to any gene: 16. Germline V CDR1 and CDR2: DFQATT, SNEGSKA (reference sequence). The CDR3 is 18 residues long.

This clonotype was counted ten times or more. The chain is built from TRBV6-1 and TRBJ2-1; D possibly matches TRBD1 or TRBD2 (5 bases each). The CDR3 is 17 residues long. The germline V and J ends were trimmed by 5 bases and 5 bases, with 22 bases remaining between them. CDR1 is MNHNS, CDR2 SASEGT, per germline. DNA for the CDR3: TGTGCCAGCAGTCGGGAAACCTGGGACGGGCGTCACAATGAGCAGTTCTTC. It encodes CASSRETWDGRHNEQFF.

The chain links TRBV19 to TRBJ1-4; 11 bases are a match to TRBD1. Germline CDR1 reads LNHDA; CDR2 reads SQIVND (reference sequence). V was clipped by 5 bases and J by 2 bases; unmatched bases: 4. The CDR3 is 16 residues long. CDR3 coding DNA: TGTGCCAGTAGTGCTAGGGACAGGGGGACTAATGAAAAACTGTTTTTT. It yields the protein CASSARDRGTNEKLFF.

Ten or more counts support this clonotype. This chain joins TRBV12-3 or TRBV12-4 and TRBJ1-1, with D perhaps matching TRBD1 (5 bases). The CDR3 runs to 11 residues. V lost 6 bases and J lost 6, with 8 bases in between. DNA of the CDR3: TGTGCCAGCAGACGGGACTCTGAAGCTTTCTTT. It translates to CASRRDSEAFF.

The table lists this clonotype with many counts. The chain combines TRBV12-3 or TRBV12-4 with TRBJ1-4; 10 bases align to TRBD1. The CDR3 consists of 15 residues. Losses at the gene ends were 5 bases for V and 7 bases for J; bases not matched to a gene: 7. This CDR3 is CASSRDRGRGEKLFF. CDR3 in DNA: TGTGCCAGCAGTAGGGACAGGGGAAGAGGTGAAAAACTGTTTTTT.

This clonotype was seen many times. One junction end does not reproduce the germline sequence, and a read error may be involved. For the CDR3, the DNA is TGTGCTAGCAGCCGTTCGACTAGCGGGGGCCAAGAGACCCAGTACTTC. Translated, it gives CASSRSTSGGQETQYF. This chain links TRBV7-7 with TRBJ2-5; TRBD2 matches 12 bases. CDR1 SSHAT and CDR2 FNYEAQ come from the germline V gene (reference sequence). The CDR3 runs to 16 residues. Variable domain in full (rest from reference TRBV7-7 and TRBJ2-5): GAGVSQSPRYKVTKRGQDVTLRCDPISSHATLYWYQQALGQGPEFLTYFNYEAQPDKSGLPSDRFSAERPEGSISTLTIQRTEQRDSAMYRCASSRSTSGGQETQYFGPGTRLLVL.

This clonotype was seen many times. The DNA of the CDR3 is TGTGCCAGCAGCTTGGATTGGGACTCCTACGAGCAGTACTTC. It is translated as CASSLDWDSYEQYF. This chain links TRBV5-8 with TRBJ2-7; no firm D call. The V and J ends lost 0 bases and 0 bases respectively, with 7 bases between them. The CDR3 covers 14 residues. CDR1 and CDR2 from the germline V gene are SGHTS and YDEGEE.